This entry lists 22 T cell receptor beta chains sequenced from one sample in a study of OX40 agonist ivuxolimab in advanced cancers. TCRdb keeps only in-frame clones here, not all; method: immunoSEQ multiplex PCR. This repertoire shows 45,000 to 50,000 clones, roughly 90% found once; its top ten account for around 20%. The sample consisted of CD4+ or CD8+ T cells sorted from blood, taken in a trial of the OX40 agonist ivuxolimab. The receptors shown here come from an adult with an advanced solid tumor such as melanoma, head and neck, liver or kidney cancer.

The chain joins TRBV6-1 to TRBJ2-1; 7 nucleotides agree with TRBD2. The CDR3 extends over 20 amino acids. V shed 1 base and J 5 bases; nucleotides not matched to a gene: 20. The germline gives CDR1 MNHNS, CDR2 SASEGT. In nucleotides, the CDR3 is TGTGCCAGCAGTGAAGACTTCGTGGGAGTTGGCGGGAGTCCGAACAATGAGCAGTTCTTC. Translation: CASSEDFVGVGGSPNNEQFF.

This clone showed up just a few times. The CDR3 DNA reads TGTGCCAGCAGTCACCCACTAAGTGGAAACACCATATATTTT. Encoded protein: CASSHPLSGNTIYF. This sequence joins TRBV6-5 and TRBJ1-3; D not resolved. This CDR3 contains 14 residues. Trimming cost V 5 bases and J 3 bases, with 11 bases left between them. Germline CDR1 reads MNHEY; CDR2 reads SVGAGI.

This chain links TRBV6-5 with TRBJ1-3; D remains unclear. The CDR3 totals 12 residues. The germline V and J ends were trimmed by 5 bases and 6 bases, with 8 bases remaining between them. Germline CDR1 MNHEY, CDR2 SVGAGI. The CDR3 DNA reads as TGTGCCAGCAGTGATCTGGTAAACACCATATATTTT. Protein product: CASSDLVNTIYF.

CDR3 nucleotides: TGTGCCAGCAGTGAAGTTAGCTATTCACCCCTCCACTTT. This encodes CASSEVSYSPLHF. The gene calls are TRBV6-1 and TRBJ1-6, with no clear D. The CDR3 spans 13 residues. Trimming left V 1 base short and J 8 bases short, with 6 bases between. Germline V gene lookup returns CDR1 MNHNS and CDR2 SASEGT.

The chain has TRBV19 and TRBJ2-3; TRBD2 aligns across 8 bases. Unmatched junction bases numbered 9, after V lost 5 bases and J lost 2 bases. CDR1 is LNHDA and CDR2 is SQIVND in the germline V gene (reference sequence). The CDR3 contains 16 residues. CDR3: CASSSPLAVDTDTQYF. CDR3 in DNA: TGTGCCAGTAGTTCCCCACTAGCGGTTGACACAGATACGCAGTATTTT.

As for this clone: Relative to the germline gene, one junction end is altered; a read error may explain this. The rearrangement uses TRBV7-7 and TRBJ2-1, with 10 bases identical to TRBD2. The germline V gene has CDR1 SSHAT and CDR2 FNYEAQ (reference sequence). The CDR3 length is 14 residues. CDR3 in amino acids: CASSLAGGYNEQFF. The CDR3, as DNA: TGTGCTAGCAGCTTAGCGGGGGGCTACAATGAGCAGTTCTTC.

The chain joins TRBV7-9 to TRBJ1-2; D uncertain. This CDR3 has 12 residues. CDR1 SEHNR and CDR2 FQNEAQ come from the germline V gene (reference sequence). V gave up 8 bases and J gave up 5 bases, with 12 bases separating them. CDR3 residues: CASSTAVYGYTF. The CDR3 DNA reads TGTGCCAGCTCAACAGCTGTATATGGCTACACCTTC.

CDR3 region: CASSRGTYEQYF. Here the CDR3 DNA reads TGTGCCAGTAGTAGGGGGACCTACGAGCAGTACTTC. The chain carries TRBV19 and TRBJ2-7, with D possibly called TRBD1 or TRBD2 (5 bases each). Germline CDR1 is LNHDA and CDR2 is SQIVND (reference sequence). CDR3 length: 12 amino acids. Trimming took 4 bases from V and 2 from J, leaving 6 bases between them.

The chain couples TRBV27 to TRBJ2-5; D uncertain. The better agreement between TRBJ2-7 and the DNA end casts doubt on the J call. This CDR3 is built from 15 residues. Germline CDR1 MNHEY, CDR2 SMNVEV (reference sequence). The DNA for the CDR3 is TGTGCCAGCAGTCCCTCTGGCGTGGGGATATACGAGCAGTACTTC. As protein: CASSPSGVGIYEQYF.

The chain has TRBV5-4 and TRBJ1-6, with TRBD1 identical over 7 bases. V trimming: 3 bases; J trimming: 8 bases; junction bases outside the gene matches: 2. The CDR3 has 13 amino acids. Germline V gene data show CDR1 as SGHNT and CDR2 as YYREEE (reference sequence). The CDR3 reads CASSYQGDSPLHF. Written as DNA, the CDR3 is TGTGCCAGCAGCTACCAGGGGGATTCACCCCTCCACTTT.

J is TRBJ2-1 and V is TRBV7-6; 7 nucleotides agree with TRBD1. CDR1 and CDR2 (germline): SGHVS, FNYEAQ. This CDR3 region has 14 residues. V trimming: 5 bases; J trimming: 7 bases; junction bases outside the gene matches: 8. The CDR3 reads CASSPVSGGNEQFF. CDR3 nucleotides: TGTGCCAGCAGCCCCGTCTCAGGGGGAAATGAGCAGTTCTTC.

The rearrangement links TRBV6-5 to TRBJ2-2; no clear D gene. Deletions cut 7 bases from V and 3 bases from J, with 6 bases between. CDR3 length: 12 residues. Germline values: CDR1 MNHEY, CDR2 SVGAGI. The CDR3 sequence: CASKLYTGELFF. The DNA for the CDR3 is TGTGCCAGCAAGCTTTACACCGGGGAGCTGTTTTTT.

The rearrangement joins TRBV11-2 to TRBJ2-1, with 8 bases identical to TRBD2. With 3 bases clipped from V and 12 bases from J, the junction kept 4 bases outside the gene matches. CDR1 SGHAT and CDR2 FQNNGV come from the germline V gene. The CDR3 is 12 residues long. The CDR3 reads CASSFLGGGQFF. Written as DNA, the CDR3 is TGTGCCAGCAGCTTCCTCGGGGGGGGGCAGTTCTTC.

This sequence joins TRBV9 and TRBJ2-7; D possibly corresponds to TRBD2 (6 bases). CDR1 SGDLS and CDR2 YYNGEE come from the germline V gene. Trimming took 0 bases from V and 12 from J, leaving 16 bases between them. The CDR3 totals 13 residues. For the CDR3, the DNA is TGTGCCAGCAGCGTAGGCCCCGCGGGACCGCCGTACTTC. It specifies CASSVGPAGPPYF. The full variable domain, its missing parts supplied by reference TRBV9 and TRBJ2-7, is DSGVTQTPKHLITATGQRVTLRCSPRSGDLSVYWYQQSLDQGLQFLIQYYNGEERAKGNILERFSAQQFPDLHSELNLSSLELGDSALYFCASSVGPAGPPYFGPGTRLTVT.

The chain employs TRBV27 and TRBJ2-1, with TRBD2 identical over 9 bases. Per germline, CDR1 MNHEY and CDR2 SMNVEV (reference sequence). The CDR3 is 16 amino acids. Trimming removed 5 bases from V and 1 base from J; junction bases left unmatched: 6. The CDR3 protein is CASSPAGLASYNEQFF. CDR3 nucleotides: TGTGCCAGCAGTCCAGCGGGACTAGCTTCCTACAATGAGCAGTTCTTC.

The rearrangement uses TRBV6-1 and TRBJ1-6; TRBD1 agrees at 7 bases. Losses at the gene ends were 4 bases for V and 0 bases for J; bases not matched to a gene: 12. Germline CDR1 MNHNS, CDR2 SASEGT. The CDR3 is made up of 19 amino acids. CDR3 sequence: CASSGHAGGPYSYNSPLHF. The CDR3 bases are TGTGCCAGCAGTGGACACGCAGGGGGACCTTACTCCTATAATTCACCCCTCCACTTT.

The rearrangement joins TRBV4-2 to TRBJ2-7; no definite D call. The CDR3 runs to 13 residues. V lost 4 bases to trimming and J lost 3 bases, with 10 bases between them. The V gene's germline CDR1 is LGHNA and CDR2 YNFKEQ. CDR3 loop: CASSRDGFYEQYF. CDR3 in DNA: TGTGCCAGCAGCCGCGACGGGTTCTACGAGCAGTACTTC.

V usage is TRBV10-3 and J usage is TRBJ1-1, with D tentatively TRBD1 (5 bases). From germline, CDR1 is ENHRY and CDR2 SYGVKD. V was shortened by 8 bases and J by 0 bases, with 7 bases between the two germline ends. The CDR3 is 12 residues long. The CDR3 DNA reads TGTGCCATCGGGGCTCTGAACACTGAAGCTTTCTTT. Translation gives CAIGALNTEAFF.

V and J are TRBV5-4 and TRBJ2-7, with 9 bases matching TRBD1. The CDR3 sequence is 14 residues long. Losses at the gene ends were 4 bases for V and 4 bases for J; bases not matched to a gene: 6. The V gene's germline CDR1 is SGHNT and CDR2 YYREEE (reference sequence). The CDR3 DNA sequence: TGTGCCAGCAGCCAGGGACAGGGCTGGTACGAGCAGTACTTC. Translating it yields CASSQGQGWYEQYF.

As to this clone: The same CDR3 also results from other DNA sequences found in this sample. The chain uses TRBV9 and TRBJ2-1; 11 positions match TRBD2. With V trimmed by 3 bases and J by 4 bases, 3 bases remained unmatched. Germline assignment: CDR1 SGDLS and CDR2 YYNGEE. The CDR3 has 15 amino acids. The CDR3 DNA reads TGTGCCAGCAGCGGGGGGACTAGCGGATACAATGAGCAGTTCTTC. Translating gives CASSGGTSGYNEQFF.

The gene calls are TRBV27 and TRBJ2-1; tentative D call: TRBD2 (5 bases). CDR1 and CDR2 (germline): MNHEY, SMNVEV (reference sequence). The V and J ends lost 5 bases and 0 bases respectively, with 11 bases between them. This CDR3 spans 15 amino acids. CDR3 sequence: CASSRSGSSYNEQFF. Here the CDR3 DNA reads TGTGCCAGCAGTCGCAGCGGAAGCTCCTACAATGAGCAGTTCTTC.

The genes are TRBV28 and TRBJ1-5; TRBD1 matches 7 bases. V dropped 5 bases and J dropped 7; count of bases not matched to a gene: 5. This CDR3 has 13 amino acids. Germline values: CDR1 MDHEN, CDR2 SYDVKM. DNA for the CDR3: TGTGCCAGCAGTGAGGGGGCTGGGCAGCCCCAGCATTTT. It encodes CASSEGAGQPQHF. Using reference TRBV28 and TRBJ1-5 for the parts outside the CDR3, the full variable domain is DVKVTQSSRYLVKRTGEKVFLECVQDMDHENMFWYRQDPGLGLRLIYFSYDVKMKEKGDIPEGYSVSREKKERFSLILESASTNQTSMYLCASSEGAGQPQHFGDGTRLSIL.